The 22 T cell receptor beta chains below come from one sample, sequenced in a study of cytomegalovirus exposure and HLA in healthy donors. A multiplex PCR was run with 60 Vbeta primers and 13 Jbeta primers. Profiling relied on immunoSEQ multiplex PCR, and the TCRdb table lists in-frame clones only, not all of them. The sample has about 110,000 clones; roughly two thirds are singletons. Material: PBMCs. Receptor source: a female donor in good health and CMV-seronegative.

CDR3 bases: TGTGCCAGCAGCAACGACAGGAACTACAATGAGCAGTTCTTC. This sequence encodes CASSNDRNYNEQFF. This sequence joins TRBV7-9 and TRBJ2-1; D is perhaps TRBD1 (6 bases). Germline CDR1 and CDR2: SEHNR and FQNEAQ (reference sequence). The CDR3 length is 14 residues. Trimming removed 5 bases at V and 3 bases at J, with 11 bases between.

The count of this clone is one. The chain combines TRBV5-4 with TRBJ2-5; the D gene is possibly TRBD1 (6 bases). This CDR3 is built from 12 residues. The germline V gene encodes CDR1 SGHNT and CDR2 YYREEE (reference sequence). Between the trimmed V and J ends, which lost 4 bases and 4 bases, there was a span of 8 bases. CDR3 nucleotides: TGTGCCAGCAGCCCAGGGGTAGAGACCCAGTACTTC. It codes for CASSPGVETQYF. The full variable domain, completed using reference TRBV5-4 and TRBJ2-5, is ETGVTQSPTHLIKTRGQQVTLRCSSQSGHNTVSWYQQALGQGPQFIFQYYREEENGRGNFPPRFSGLQFPNYSSELNVNALELDDSALYLCASSPGVETQYFGPGTRLLVL.

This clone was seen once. DNA of the CDR3: TGTGCCAGCAGCCGCGACAGGGGCCAAGAGACCCAGTACTTC. Its protein is CASSRDRGQETQYF. V gene TRBV6-5 combines with J gene TRBJ2-5, with 8 bases that match TRBD1. Looked up from germline, CDR1 is MNHEY and CDR2 is SVGAGI. V shed 6 bases and J 1 base; nucleotides not matched to a gene: 4. This CDR3 is 14 amino acids long.

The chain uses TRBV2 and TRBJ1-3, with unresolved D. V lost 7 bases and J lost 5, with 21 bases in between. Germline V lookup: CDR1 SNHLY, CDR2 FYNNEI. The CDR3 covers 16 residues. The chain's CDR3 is CASKERSRNLRNTIYF. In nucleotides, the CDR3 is TGTGCCAGCAAGGAGAGAAGTAGGAACCTCCGAAACACCATATATTTT.

CDR3 sequence reads: CASSPRTSDYEQYF. The CDR3, as DNA: TGCGCCAGCAGCCCGCGGACTAGCGACTACGAGCAGTACTTC. This chain joins TRBV4-1 and TRBJ2-7; 9 nucleotides align to TRBD2. The germline gives CDR1 MGHRA, CDR2 YSYEKL. The CDR3 loop spans 14 amino acids. V gave up 4 bases and J gave up 3 bases; unmatched junction bases: 4.

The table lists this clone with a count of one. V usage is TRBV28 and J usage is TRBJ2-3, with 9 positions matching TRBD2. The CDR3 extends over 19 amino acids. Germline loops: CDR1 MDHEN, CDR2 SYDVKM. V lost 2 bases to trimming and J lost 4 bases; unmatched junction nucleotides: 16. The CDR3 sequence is CASSLRLRDSGSSPDTQYF. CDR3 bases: TGTGCCAGCAGTTTAAGACTCCGGGATAGCGGGAGTTCTCCAGATACGCAGTATTTT.

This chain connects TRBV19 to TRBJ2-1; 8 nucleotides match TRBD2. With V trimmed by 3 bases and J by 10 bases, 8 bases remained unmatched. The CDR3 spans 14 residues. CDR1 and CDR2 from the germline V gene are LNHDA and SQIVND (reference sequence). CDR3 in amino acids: CASSIAGLAGEQFF. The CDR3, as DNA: TGTGCCAGTAGTATCGCCGGACTAGCCGGGGAGCAGTTCTTC.

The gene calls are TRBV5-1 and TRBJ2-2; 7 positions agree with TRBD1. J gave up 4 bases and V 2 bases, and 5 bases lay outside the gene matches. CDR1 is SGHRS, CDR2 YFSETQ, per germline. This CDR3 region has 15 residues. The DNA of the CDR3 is TGCGCCAGCAGCTTACGACAGGGCGGCACCGGGGAGCTGTTTTTT. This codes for CASSLRQGGTGELFF.

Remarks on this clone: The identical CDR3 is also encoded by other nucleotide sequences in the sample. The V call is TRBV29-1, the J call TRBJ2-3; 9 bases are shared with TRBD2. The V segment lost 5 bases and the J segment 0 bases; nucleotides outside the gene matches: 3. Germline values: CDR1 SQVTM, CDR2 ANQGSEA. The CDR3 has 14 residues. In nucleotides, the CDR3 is TGCAGCGTTCCCACTAGCGGGAGCACAGATACGCAGTATTTT. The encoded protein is CSVPTSGSTDTQYF.

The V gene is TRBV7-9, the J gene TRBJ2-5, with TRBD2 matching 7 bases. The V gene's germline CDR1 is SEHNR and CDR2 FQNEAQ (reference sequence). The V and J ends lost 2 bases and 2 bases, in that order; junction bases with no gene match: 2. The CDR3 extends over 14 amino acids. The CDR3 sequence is CASSLLADQETQYF. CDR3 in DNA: TGTGCCAGCAGCTTACTAGCGGATCAAGAGACCCAGTACTTC.

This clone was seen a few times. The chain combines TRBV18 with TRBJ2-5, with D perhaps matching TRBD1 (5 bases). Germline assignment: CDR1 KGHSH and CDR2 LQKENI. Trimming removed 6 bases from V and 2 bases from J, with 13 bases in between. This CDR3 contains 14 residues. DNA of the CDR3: TGTGCCAGCTCGCCTGGAAACAGGCAAGAGACCCAGTACTTC. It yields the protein CASSPGNRQETQYF.

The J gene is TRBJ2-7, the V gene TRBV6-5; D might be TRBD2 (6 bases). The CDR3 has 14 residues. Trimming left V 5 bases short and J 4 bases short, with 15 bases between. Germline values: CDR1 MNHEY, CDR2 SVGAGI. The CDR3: CASSPGGILYEQYF. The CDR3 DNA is TGTGCCAGCAGTCCCGGCGGGATCTTATACGAGCAGTACTTC.

The CDR3 bases are TGTGCCAGCAGTTTATCGGTAGGAGGGTTCATTCAGTACTTC. Its protein is CASSLSVGGFIQYF. The chain is built from TRBV27 and TRBJ2-4, with a possible D match to TRBD2 (6 bases). CDR3 length: 14 residues. Germline V gene sequence: CDR1 MNHEY, CDR2 SMNVEV (reference sequence). Trimming pared 0 bases from V and 9 bases from J, leaving 12 bases between.

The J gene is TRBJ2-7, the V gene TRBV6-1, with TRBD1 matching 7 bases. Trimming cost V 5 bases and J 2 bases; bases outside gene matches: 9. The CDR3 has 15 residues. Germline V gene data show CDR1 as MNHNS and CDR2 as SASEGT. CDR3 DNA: TGTGCCAGCAGTCATAATAGACAGGGTCCCTACGAGCAGTACTTC. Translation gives CASSHNRQGPYEQYF.

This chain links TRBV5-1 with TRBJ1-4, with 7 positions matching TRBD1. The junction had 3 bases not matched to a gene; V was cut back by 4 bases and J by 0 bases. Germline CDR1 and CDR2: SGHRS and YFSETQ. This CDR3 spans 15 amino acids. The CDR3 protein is CASSMGQSTNEKLFF. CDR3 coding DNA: TGCGCCAGCAGCATGGGACAGTCAACTAATGAAAAACTGTTTTTT.

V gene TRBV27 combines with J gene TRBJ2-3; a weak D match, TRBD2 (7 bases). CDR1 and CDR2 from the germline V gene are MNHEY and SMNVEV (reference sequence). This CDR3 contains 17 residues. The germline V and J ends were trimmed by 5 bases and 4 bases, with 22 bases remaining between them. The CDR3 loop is CASSPLGARERSDTQYF. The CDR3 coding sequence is TGTGCCAGCAGTCCTCTGGGGGCGCGGGAGCGGTCAGATACGCAGTATTTT.

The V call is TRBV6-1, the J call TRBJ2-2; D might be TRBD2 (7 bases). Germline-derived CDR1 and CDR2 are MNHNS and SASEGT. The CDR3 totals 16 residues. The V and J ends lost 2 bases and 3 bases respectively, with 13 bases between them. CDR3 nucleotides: TGTGCCAGCAGTGAATTCAAGGGGGGGGACACCGGGGAGCTGTTTTTT. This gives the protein CASSEFKGGDTGELFF.

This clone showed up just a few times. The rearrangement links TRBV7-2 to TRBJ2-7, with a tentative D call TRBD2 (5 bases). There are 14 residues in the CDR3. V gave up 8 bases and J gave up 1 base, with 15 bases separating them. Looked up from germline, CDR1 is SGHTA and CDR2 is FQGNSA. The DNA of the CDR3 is TGTGCCAGCCTGTCCGGGGTAAGGTCCTACGAGCAGTACTTC. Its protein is CASLSGVRSYEQYF. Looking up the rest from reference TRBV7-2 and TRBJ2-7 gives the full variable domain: GAGVSQSPSNKVTEKGKDVELRCDPISGHTALYWYRQSLGQGLEFLIYFQGNSAPDKSGLPSDRFSAERTGGSVSTLTIQRTQQEDSAVYLCASLSGVRSYEQYFGPGTRLTVT.

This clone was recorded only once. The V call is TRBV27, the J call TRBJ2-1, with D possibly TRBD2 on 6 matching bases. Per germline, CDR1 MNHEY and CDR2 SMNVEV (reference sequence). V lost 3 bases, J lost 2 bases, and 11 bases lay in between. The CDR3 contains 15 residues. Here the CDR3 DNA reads TGTGCCAGCAGTTTGACTAGTCTCGCCTACAATGAGCAGTTCTTC. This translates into CASSLTSLAYNEQFF.

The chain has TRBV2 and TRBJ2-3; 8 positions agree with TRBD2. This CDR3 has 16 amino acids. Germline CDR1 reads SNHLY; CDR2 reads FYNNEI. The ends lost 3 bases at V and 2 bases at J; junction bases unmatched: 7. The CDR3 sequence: CASSELAGNPTDTQYF. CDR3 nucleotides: TGTGCCAGCAGTGAGTTAGCGGGAAATCCCACAGATACGCAGTATTTT.

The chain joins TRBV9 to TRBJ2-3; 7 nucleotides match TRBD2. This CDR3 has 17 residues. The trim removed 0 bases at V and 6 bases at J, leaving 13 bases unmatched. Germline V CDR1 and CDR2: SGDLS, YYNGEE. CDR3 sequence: CASSVDPPGLVRDTQYF. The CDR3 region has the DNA TGTGCCAGCAGCGTAGACCCGCCCGGACTAGTAAGGGATACGCAGTATTTT.

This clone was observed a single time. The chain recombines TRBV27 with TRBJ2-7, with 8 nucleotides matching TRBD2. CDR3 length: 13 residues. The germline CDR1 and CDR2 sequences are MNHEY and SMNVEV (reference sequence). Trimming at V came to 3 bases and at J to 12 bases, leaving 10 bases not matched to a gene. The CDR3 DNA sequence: TGTGCCAGCAGTTTGATGCTAGCGGGCCAAAGGTACTTC. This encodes CASSLMLAGQRYF.